This is a list of T cell receptor beta chains from one sample in a study of T cells in Graves' hyperthyroidism and ophthalmopathy. Via MiXCR, TCRdb re-called the multiplex PCR reads, giving one row per CDR3 protein. The sample holds about 410,000 distinct CDR3 sequences; 14% are singletons and the top ten take roughly a fifth. Input material: blood. The receptors come from a woman aged 25 to 39 with Graves' ophthalmopathy. The CDR3 runs from the conserved cysteine through the conserved F or W. D genes are given only for firm matches. Not every row has a clone size; where given, it reads once, few, many or a size class.

abundance: many
d_gene: TRBD1
v_gene: TRBV27
j_gene: TRBJ2-1
CDR3nt: TGTGCCAGCAGTACACCCGGGACAGGGAATGAGCAGTTCTTC
CDR3aa: CASSTPGTGNEQFF

abundance: many
d_gene: -
v_gene: TRBV10-3
j_gene: TRBJ1-1
CDR3nt: TGTGCCACCGAGGACGGACCTGAAGCTTTCTTT
CDR3aa: CATEDGPEAFF

abundance: few
d_gene: TRBD1
v_gene: TRBV27
j_gene: TRBJ2-5
CDR3nt: TGTGCCAGCAGTTGGACAGGGGCCCCAAGGGAGTACTTC
CDR3aa: CASSWTGAPREYF

abundance: -
d_gene: -
v_gene: TRBV5-1
j_gene: TRBJ1-2
CDR3nt: TGCGCCAGCAGCTCGGGGGCGGACTATGGCTACACCTTC
CDR3aa: CASSSGADYGYTF

abundance: many
d_gene: -
v_gene: TRBV20-1
j_gene: TRBJ1-2
CDR3nt: TGCAGTGCTAGGGCGGACGCTGTCAGACACTATGGCTACACCTTC
CDR3aa: CSARADAVRHYGYTF

abundance: many
d_gene: TRBD1
v_gene: TRBV12-3/TRBV12-4
j_gene: TRBJ2-3
CDR3nt: TGTGCCAGCAGTTTCGACAGGGGGCAGAAAGATACGCAGTATTTT
CDR3aa: CASSFDRGQKDTQYF

abundance: -
d_gene: TRBD1
v_gene: TRBV20-1
j_gene: TRBJ2-2
CDR3nt: TGCAGTGCTAGAGATCCCTGGACAGGGACGAACACCGGGGAGCTGTTTTTT
CDR3aa: CSARDPWTGTNTGELFF

abundance: many
d_gene: -
v_gene: TRBV20-1
j_gene: TRBJ2-3
CDR3nt: TGCAGTGCTAGCAGTGGAGGTATACAGTATTTT
CDR3aa: CSASSGGIQYF

abundance: -
d_gene: -
v_gene: TRBV5-5
j_gene: TRBJ1-5
CDR3nt: TGTGCCAGCAGCTTGGGGTCACAGGGCTTTCAGCCCCAGCATTTT
CDR3aa: CASSLGSQGFQPQHF

abundance: -
d_gene: -
v_gene: TRBV30
j_gene: TRBJ1-1
CDR3nt: TGTGCCTGGAACGATAGGACTGAAGCTTTCTTT
CDR3aa: CAWNDRTEAFF

abundance: many
d_gene: -
v_gene: TRBV12-3/TRBV12-4
j_gene: TRBJ1-2
CDR3nt: TGTGCCAGCAACAAGGATCGGGGCTACACCTTC
CDR3aa: CASNKDRGYTF

abundance: few
d_gene: TRBD2
v_gene: TRBV6-2/TRBV6-3
j_gene: TRBJ2-3
CDR3nt: TGTGCCAGCAATCCCCCGGGACTAGCGGGGCTTCAAGATACGCAGTATTTT
CDR3aa: CASNPPGLAGLQDTQYF

abundance: many
d_gene: -
v_gene: TRBV3-1
j_gene: TRBJ2-3
CDR3nt: TGTGCCAGCAGCCCCAGTTTCTCGGGGGGCGGTAAAGTTACGCAGTATTTT
CDR3aa: CASSPSFSGGGKVTQYF

abundance: many
d_gene: -
v_gene: TRBV7-9
j_gene: TRBJ2-3
CDR3nt: TGTGCCACCGCCTTTAGCACAGATACGCAGTATTTT
CDR3aa: CATAFSTDTQYF

abundance: -
d_gene: -
v_gene: TRBV19
j_gene: TRBJ2-7
CDR3nt: TGTGCCAGTAGTACATCGGGCAGCCAAGCCTCCACCTACGAGCAGTACTTC
CDR3aa: CASSTSGSQASTYEQYF

abundance: few
d_gene: -
v_gene: TRBV20-1
j_gene: TRBJ1-1
CDR3nt: TGCAGTGCTAGAGTTCCGGGAATGGGGAACACTGAAGCTTTCTTT
CDR3aa: CSARVPGMGNTEAFF

abundance: few
d_gene: -
v_gene: TRBV19
j_gene: TRBJ2-2
CDR3nt: TGTGCCAGTAGTATTACCCAGAGGGACACCGGGGAGCTGTTTTTT
CDR3aa: CASSITQRDTGELFF

abundance: -
d_gene: TRBD1
v_gene: TRBV9
j_gene: TRBJ1-2
CDR3nt: TGTGCCAGCAGCGTGACAGGGTCGAAGAACTATGGCTACACCTTC
CDR3aa: CASSVTGSKNYGYTF

abundance: -
d_gene: TRBD2
v_gene: TRBV6-1
j_gene: TRBJ2-1
CDR3nt: TGTGCCAGCAGTGAAGGGACTAGCGGGGGGGCATCAGTCAATGAGCAGTTCTTC
CDR3aa: CASSEGTSGGASVNEQFF

abundance: many
d_gene: TRBD1
v_gene: TRBV20-1
j_gene: TRBJ1-5
CDR3nt: TGCAGTGCTAGTTTTGGTATGGGACAGAGCAATCAGCCCCAGCATTTT
CDR3aa: CSASFGMGQSNQPQHF

abundance: many
d_gene: -
v_gene: TRBV15
j_gene: TRBJ1-5
CDR3nt: TGTGCCACCAGCAGAGGAGAAAACAGGTTTAATCAGCCCCAGCATTTT
CDR3aa: CATSRGENRFNQPQHF

abundance: many
d_gene: TRBD1
v_gene: TRBV5-1
j_gene: TRBJ2-3
CDR3nt: TGCGCCAGCAGCTTGGGGAAGACAGGGATGGGGGATACGCAGTATTTT
CDR3aa: CASSLGKTGMGDTQYF

abundance: many
d_gene: -
v_gene: TRBV27
j_gene: TRBJ2-7
CDR3nt: TGTGCCAGCAGTTTAATCGGGGGTCGCTCCTACGAGCAGTACTTC
CDR3aa: CASSLIGGRSYEQYF

abundance: many
d_gene: -
v_gene: TRBV11-2
j_gene: TRBJ2-1
CDR3nt: TGTGCCAGCAGCTTATTTGGGGGGGGCAACACCTACAATGAGCAGTTCTTC
CDR3aa: CASSLFGGGNTYNEQFF

abundance: -
d_gene: TRBD2
v_gene: TRBV7-9
j_gene: TRBJ2-4
CDR3nt: TGTGCCAGCAGCGTAGCGGGGTGCGCCAACGAGAAGTACTTC
CDR3aa: CASSVAGCANEKYF

abundance: many
d_gene: -
v_gene: TRBV28
j_gene: TRBJ1-4
CDR3nt: TGTGCCAGCAGCCATGCGACAGATTATAATGAAAAACTGTTTTTT
CDR3aa: CASSHATDYNEKLFF

abundance: many
d_gene: -
v_gene: TRBV10-3
j_gene: TRBJ2-3
CDR3nt: TGTGCCATCAGACGGCCGAACCCAGATACGCAGTATTTT
CDR3aa: CAIRRPNPDTQYF

abundance: -
d_gene: -
v_gene: TRBV10-2
j_gene: TRBJ2-3
CDR3nt: TGCGCCAGCAGTGAGGTTGGGACAACAAGTCAGGCAGATACGCAGTATTTT
CDR3aa: CASSEVGTTSQADTQYF

abundance: once
d_gene: -
v_gene: TRBV4-2
j_gene: TRBJ1-4
CDR3nt: TGTGCCAGCAGCCAACGTCCCTTCGAGCAGGCGACTAATGAAAAACTGTTTTTT
CDR3aa: CASSQRPFEQATNEKLFF

abundance: -
d_gene: TRBD2
v_gene: TRBV5-8
j_gene: TRBJ2-1
CDR3nt: TGTGCCAGCAGTTGGCGGGGGGACAATGAGCAGTTCTTC
CDR3aa: CASSWRGDNEQFF

abundance: -
d_gene: TRBD2
v_gene: TRBV29-1
j_gene: TRBJ2-5
CDR3nt: TGCAGCGTTGAAGTGGGACTAGCGGGGGCCTTCCAAGAGACCCAGTACTTC
CDR3aa: CSVEVGLAGAFQETQYF

abundance: many
d_gene: TRBD2
v_gene: TRBV7-6
j_gene: TRBJ2-5
CDR3nt: TGTGCCAGCAGCTTCACTAGCGGGGGGGATCGAGAGACCCAGTACTTC
CDR3aa: CASSFTSGGDRETQYF

abundance: many
d_gene: TRBD1
v_gene: TRBV6-5
j_gene: TRBJ2-1
CDR3nt: TGTGCCAGCAGTTACGGGGACAGGGTCGCTAGGGGCTCCTACAATGAGCAGTTCTTC
CDR3aa: CASSYGDRVARGSYNEQFF

abundance: -
d_gene: -
v_gene: TRBV28
j_gene: TRBJ2-7
CDR3nt: TGTGCCAGCAGCGACCCCAGGAATTCCTACGAGCAGTACTTC
CDR3aa: CASSDPRNSYEQYF

abundance: many
d_gene: -
v_gene: TRBV28
j_gene: TRBJ1-1
CDR3nt: TGTGCCAGCAGTCCACCGACCGCCACCTTTAAAGAAGCTTTCTTT
CDR3aa: CASSPPTATFKEAFF

abundance: -
d_gene: TRBD2
v_gene: TRBV25-1
j_gene: TRBJ2-2
CDR3nt: TGTGCCACCATGACGGGGGGGAACACCGGGGAGCTGTTTTTT
CDR3aa: CATMTGGNTGELFF

abundance: -
d_gene: TRBD1
v_gene: TRBV2
j_gene: TRBJ1-2
CDR3nt: TGTGCCAGCGTCCGGGACAGGGGTATCTATGGCTACACCTTC
CDR3aa: CASVRDRGIYGYTF

abundance: many
d_gene: TRBD1
v_gene: TRBV7-2
j_gene: TRBJ1-2
CDR3nt: TGTGCCAGCAGCTGGGACAGGGCGATTTTAGGTATAGGCTACACCTTC
CDR3aa: CASSWDRAILGIGYTF

abundance: many
d_gene: -
v_gene: TRBV6-1
j_gene: TRBJ1-4
CDR3nt: TGTGCCAGCAGTGATTTTCTCGAAGAGGAAAAACTGTTTTTT
CDR3aa: CASSDFLEEEKLFF

abundance: -
d_gene: -
v_gene: TRBV5-8
j_gene: TRBJ2-2
CDR3nt: TGTGCCAGCAGCTGGGTCGAGAACAGGGGACTCGGGGAGCTGTTTTTT
CDR3aa: CASSWVENRGLGELFF

abundance: many
d_gene: TRBD1
v_gene: TRBV5-1
j_gene: TRBJ2-7
CDR3nt: TGCGCCAGCAGCAGACAGGGTACCTACGAGCAGTACTTC
CDR3aa: CASSRQGTYEQYF

abundance: -
d_gene: -
v_gene: TRBV20-1
j_gene: TRBJ2-1
CDR3nt: TGCAGTGCTAGAGAGCCGGGACCCCGAGGCGATGAGCAGTTCTTC
CDR3aa: CSAREPGPRGDEQFF

abundance: few
d_gene: -
v_gene: TRBV7-2
j_gene: TRBJ2-2
CDR3nt: TGTGCCAGCAGCCGTGCTCCGAACACCGGGGAGCTGTTTTTT
CDR3aa: CASSRAPNTGELFF

abundance: few
d_gene: TRBD1
v_gene: TRBV3-1
j_gene: TRBJ1-3
CDR3nt: TGTGCCAGCAGCCAAGTAAAGACCGGCAGGGGGGCTTCAGCCATATATTTT
CDR3aa: CASSQVKTGRGASAIYF

abundance: many
d_gene: TRBD1
v_gene: TRBV3-1
j_gene: TRBJ2-5
CDR3nt: TGTGCCAGCAGCAACGCAGGGGGTCAAGAGACCCAGTACTTC
CDR3aa: CASSNAGGQETQYF

abundance: many
d_gene: -
v_gene: TRBV30
j_gene: TRBJ2-2
CDR3nt: TGTGCCTGGAGTGACCTGGGGACTTACACCGGGGAGCTGTTTTTT
CDR3aa: CAWSDLGTYTGELFF

abundance: many
d_gene: -
v_gene: TRBV2
j_gene: TRBJ1-2
CDR3nt: TGTGCCAGCACAAAACAGGGCGTGGGGTATGGCTACACCTTC
CDR3aa: CASTKQGVGYGYTF

abundance: many
d_gene: -
v_gene: TRBV15
j_gene: TRBJ1-1
CDR3nt: TGTGCCACCAGCAGAGATCAGGGGATCACTGAAGCTTTCTTT
CDR3aa: CATSRDQGITEAFF

abundance: many
d_gene: -
v_gene: TRBV6-1
j_gene: TRBJ1-5
CDR3nt: TGTGCCAGCAGCTGGAGGACAGGCAATCAGCCCCAGCATTTT
CDR3aa: CASSWRTGNQPQHF

abundance: -
d_gene: -
v_gene: TRBV4-1
j_gene: TRBJ1-5
CDR3nt: TGCGCCAGCAGCCAATCCAGGGTCGGGGTTCAGCCCCAGCATTTT
CDR3aa: CASSQSRVGVQPQHF

abundance: -
d_gene: -
v_gene: TRBV4-1
j_gene: TRBJ1-1
CDR3nt: TGCGCCAGCAGCCAAGAAGGCAGAGTTGAGGCTTTCTTT
CDR3aa: CASSQEGRVEAFF

abundance: few
d_gene: TRBD1
v_gene: TRBV25-1
j_gene: TRBJ1-5
CDR3nt: TGTGCCAGCAGTGGGGGGACAGGGGTGAATCAGCCCCAGCATTTT
CDR3aa: CASSGGTGVNQPQHF